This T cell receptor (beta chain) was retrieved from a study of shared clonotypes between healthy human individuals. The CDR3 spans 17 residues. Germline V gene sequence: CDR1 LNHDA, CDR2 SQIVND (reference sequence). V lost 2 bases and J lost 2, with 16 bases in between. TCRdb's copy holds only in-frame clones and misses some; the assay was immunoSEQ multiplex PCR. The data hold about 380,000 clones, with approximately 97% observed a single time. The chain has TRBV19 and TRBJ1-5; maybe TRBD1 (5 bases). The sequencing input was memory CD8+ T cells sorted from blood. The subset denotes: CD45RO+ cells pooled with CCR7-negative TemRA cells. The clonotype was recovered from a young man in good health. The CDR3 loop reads CASSISGGTGGNQPQHF. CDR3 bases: TGTGCCAGTAGTATAAGCGGAGGGACGGGAGGCAATCAGCCCCAGCATTTT.